Each of the 20 T cell receptor beta chains below was sequenced from the same sample in a study of early T cells in non-severe SARS-CoV-2 infection listed by TCRdb under 2021. Library creation used 5' RACE. TCRdb shows the sequencer as NextSeq 500. TCRdb reran the public reads through fastp at Q25 and MiXCR, keeping productive beta chains. Every entry covers one CDR3 protein and lists the most common genes and DNA from its rows. A total of 55,000 to 80,000 distinct CDR3 sequences appear in this sample, 10% to 15% of them only once. Of the sample, roughly 7% falls within the top ten clones. The sample consisted of whole blood. The receptors stem from an adult who was a healthcare worker with PCR-confirmed SARS-CoV-2 infection or an uninfected control (not recorded which).

V and J are TRBV19 and TRBJ2-3; D is undetermined. The germline V gene has CDR1 LNHDA and CDR2 SQIVND (reference sequence). The V end was cut by 5 bases, the J end by 3 bases, with 6 bases between. The CDR3 length is 12 residues. This chain's CDR3 is CASSAGTDTQYF. The DNA for the CDR3 is TGTGCCAGTAGTGCTGGTACAGATACGCAGTATTTT.

V usage is TRBV25-1 and J usage is TRBJ1-3, with D perhaps matching TRBD1 (5 bases). Trimming took 1 base from V and 2 from J, leaving 6 bases between them. Germline CDR1 and CDR2: MGHDK and SYGVNS. The length of the CDR3 is 14 residues. CDR3 region: CASSEWGTGNTIYF. The CDR3 DNA reads as TGTGCCAGCAGTGAATGGGGGACTGGAAACACCATATATTTT. The full variable domain, completed using reference TRBV25-1 and TRBJ1-3, is EADIYQTPRYLVIGTGKKITLECSQTMGHDKMYWYQQDPGMELHLIHYSYGVNSTEKGDLSSESTVSRIRTEHFPLTLESARPSHTSQYLCASSEWGTGNTIYFGEGSWLTVV.

There are many counts of this clonotype. This chain uses TRBV19 with TRBJ1-2; D perhaps matches TRBD1 (5 bases). CDR1 is LNHDA, CDR2 SQIVND, per germline (reference sequence). The length of the CDR3 is 14 residues. V shed 5 bases and J shed 0 bases, with 10 bases lying between them. The CDR3 spells CASSPRQTNYGYTF. The CDR3 DNA is TGTGCCAGTAGTCCCCGACAGACTAACTATGGCTACACCTTC.

This clonotype appeared a few times. This rearrangement joins TRBV13 to TRBJ2-1, with D uncertain. The CDR3 runs 13 residues. Germline V gene lookup returns CDR1 PRHDT and CDR2 FYEKMQ (reference sequence). V was trimmed by 2 bases and J by 5 bases, leaving 7 bases between them. Written as DNA, the CDR3 is TGTGCCAGCAGCTTATCCAGCCACAATGAGCAGTTCTTC. Amino acid sequence: CASSLSSHNEQFF.

This clonotype occurred a few times. The CDR3, as DNA: TGTGCCAGCAGGGCCACCAATCAGCCCCAGCATTTT. This encodes CASRATNQPQHF. This chain connects TRBV12-3 or TRBV12-4 to TRBJ1-5; unclear D gene. The CDR3 is 12 amino acids. Deletions cut 6 bases from V and 3 bases from J, with 6 bases between.

V gene TRBV6-5 combines with J gene TRBJ1-3; D is uncertain. Per the germline V gene, CDR1 is MNHEY and CDR2 is SVGAGI. The CDR3 covers 15 residues. The ends were cut back, 2 bases at V and 4 bases at J, with 12 bases in the middle. The CDR3 loop reads CASSYDRGPGNTIYF. Written as DNA, the CDR3 is TGTGCCAGCAGTTACGATAGAGGCCCCGGAAACACCATATATTTT.

A note on this clonotype: A read error may be the cause here, since a much bigger clone is one base away. The chain recombines TRBV5-1 with TRBJ1-1; 7 nucleotides match TRBD1. The CDR3 is made up of 14 amino acids. V dropped 3 bases and J dropped 6; count of bases not matched to a gene: 8. In germline, CDR1 is SGHRS, CDR2 YFSETQ. DNA for the CDR3: TGCGCCAGCAGCTCGACAGGGAGAAACCCTGAAGCTTTCTTT. Its translation: CASSSTGRNPEAFF.

Many counts were recorded for this clonotype. The rearrangement links TRBV9 to TRBJ2-2, with TRBD1 as a possible D gene (6 bases). The CDR3 runs to 15 residues. The V and J ends lost 0 bases and 5 bases respectively, with 11 bases between them. Germline CDR1 SGDLS, CDR2 YYNGEE. This chain's CDR3 is CASSVAAGVTGELFF. CDR3 nucleotides: TGTGCCAGCAGCGTAGCCGCAGGGGTGACCGGGGAGCTGTTTTTT.

The sample holds many counts of this clonotype. The V and J genes are TRBV6-2 or TRBV6-3 and TRBJ1-1; D is possibly TRBD1 (6 bases). The ends were cut back, 3 bases at V and 6 bases at J, with 14 bases in the middle. The CDR3 extends over 14 amino acids. Germline lookup yields CDR1 MNHEY and CDR2 SVGEGT. CDR3 in amino acids: CASSYFVRGSEAFF. CDR3 nucleotide sequence: TGTGCCAGCAGTTATTTCGTCAGGGGATCTGAAGCTTTCTTT.

CDR3 protein: CSARTGPYEQYF. The CDR3 region has the DNA TGCAGCGCCCGGACAGGGCCCTACGAGCAGTACTTC. This rearrangement joins TRBV29-1 to TRBJ2-7, with 8 bases identical to TRBD1. V lost 7 bases to trimming and J lost 2 bases; unmatched junction nucleotides: 4. Germline CDR1 reads SQVTM; CDR2 reads ANQGSEA. The CDR3 is 12 residues long.

At least ten counts were recorded for this clonotype. V gene TRBV7-9 combines with J gene TRBJ2-3; D is ambiguous. The CDR3 contains 13 residues. The germline V gene encodes CDR1 SEHNR and CDR2 FQNEAQ (reference sequence). V lost 3 bases and J 3 bases, leaving 7 bases between the germline ends. CDR3 loop: CASSFSGTDTQYF. In DNA form, the CDR3 reads TGTGCCAGCAGCTTTTCCGGGACAGATACGCAGTATTTT.

Remarks on this clonotype: Given a much more abundant clone one base away, this may be a read error. The chain recombines TRBV5-1 with TRBJ2-2; 12 positions agree with TRBD1. Germline-derived CDR1 and CDR2 are SGHRS and YFSETQ. This CDR3 is built from 16 residues. The CDR3, as DNA: TGCGCCAGCAGCGGGACAGGGGGCGAGATCACCGGGGATCTGTTTTTT. It specifies CASSGTGGEITGDLFF.

This clonotype came up many times. V usage is TRBV18 and J usage is TRBJ2-3, with D possibly being TRBD1 (6 bases). The V gene's germline CDR1 is KGHSH and CDR2 LQKENI. The V and J ends lost 2 bases and 4 bases respectively, with 16 bases between them. The CDR3 runs to 16 residues. CDR3 coding DNA: TGTGCCAGCTCACCAGGAAGGACAGTACCCCCAGATACGCAGTATTTT. Translation gives CASSPGRTVPPDTQYF. Full variable domain (remainder filled in from reference TRBV18 and TRBJ2-3): NAGVMQNPRHLVRRRGQEARLRCSPMKGHSHVYWYRQLPEEGLKFMVYLQKENIIDESGMPKERFSAEFPKEGPSILRIQQVVRGDSAAYFCASSPGRTVPPDTQYFGPGTRLTVL.

This clonotype was counted ten times or more. The CDR3 here is CASSRRAGAMNTGELFF. CDR3 sequence (DNA): TGTGCCAGCAGTCGCCGCGCCGGGGCAATGAACACCGGGGAGCTGTTTTTT. The rearrangement joins TRBV12-3 or TRBV12-4 to TRBJ2-2; D might be TRBD1 or TRBD2, each matching 5 bases. The length of the CDR3 is 17 residues. V dropped 5 bases and J dropped 1 base, with 17 bases sitting between them.

This chain uses TRBV12-3 or TRBV12-4 with TRBJ1-1; D gene uncertain. Trimming shortened V by 2 bases and J by 3 bases, and 7 bases separated the two germline ends. The length of the CDR3 is 13 residues. CDR3 nucleotide sequence: TGTGCCAGCAGTTTAAAGGCGGACACTGAAGCTTTCTTT. Its translation is CASSLKADTEAFF.

Concerning this clonotype: This could be a read error, since a much larger clone is one nucleotide away. The chain recombines TRBV5-1 with TRBJ2-1; 12 positions agree with TRBD2. CDR1 SGHRS and CDR2 YFSETQ come from the germline V gene. CDR3 length: 17 amino acids. The CDR3 region is CANSQALAGGGYNEQFF. As DNA, the CDR3 is TGCGCCAACAGCCAAGCACTAGCGGGGGGCGGGTACAATGAGCAGTTCTTC.

In its sample, this clonotype was seen many times. The chain's CDR3 is CASSPRLAVSYEQYF. The CDR3, as DNA: TGTGCCAGCAGCCCGAGACTAGCGGTCTCCTACGAGCAGTACTTC. The chain carries TRBV7-9 and TRBJ2-7, with TRBD2 matching over 9 bases. The germline gives CDR1 SEHNR, CDR2 FQNEAQ (reference sequence). The CDR3 contains 15 residues. J gave up 0 bases and V 5 bases, and 5 bases lay outside the gene matches.

In DNA form, the CDR3 reads TGCGCCAGCAGCCCGTCCGACGCGGGACAGGGAACCTACGAGCAGTACTTC. Its protein is CASSPSDAGQGTYEQYF. The chain couples TRBV4-1 to TRBJ2-7; 9 nucleotides line up with TRBD1. CDR3 length equals 17 residues. V lost 4 bases, J lost 2 bases, and 12 bases stayed unmatched. Germline V gene lookup returns CDR1 MGHRA and CDR2 YSYEKL.

This clonotype was seen ten or more times. The chain employs TRBV5-6 and TRBJ2-2, with D unclear. CDR3 length equals 16 residues. Germline loops: CDR1 SGHDT, CDR2 YYEEEE. V lost 0 bases to trimming and J lost 2 bases, with 11 bases between them. This chain's CDR3 is CASSLATDSNTGELFF. CDR3 nucleotides: TGTGCCAGCAGCTTGGCAACAGACTCAAACACCGGGGAGCTGTTTTTT.

The chain recombines TRBV7-3 with TRBJ2-1; 8 bases are a match to TRBD2. The CDR3 covers 15 residues. V dropped 2 bases and J dropped 4; count of bases not matched to a gene: 4. Germline assignment: CDR1 SGHTA and CDR2 FQGTGA. CDR3 nucleotide sequence: TGTGCCAGCAGCTTATACAGCGGGAGTTACAATGAGCAGTTCTTC. Protein product: CASSLYSGSYNEQFF.